The 18 T cell receptor beta chains reported below all come from one sample, sequenced in a study of early stage breast cancer tumors. The data were produced by immunoSEQ multiplex PCR, yet TCRdb's version contains in-frame clones alone and is incomplete. The data show about 53,000 clones, with just over 90% seen just once and around 5% held by the top ten. Sequencing used blood. Receptor source: a person aged 65 to 79 with breast cancer.

The chain has TRBV30 and TRBJ1-5; 7 bases fit TRBD1. Germline CDR1 is GTSNPN and CDR2 is SVGIG (reference sequence). Trimming removed 2 bases from V and 4 bases from J; junction bases left unmatched: 5. This CDR3 is built from 14 residues. The CDR3 protein is CAWSTQGRNQPQHF. The CDR3 region has the DNA TGTGCCTGGAGTACACAGGGGAGGAATCAGCCCCAGCATTTT.

The chain recombines TRBV30 with TRBJ2-5; TRBD2 matches at 7 bases. Germline trimming cut 3 bases from V and 5 bases from J; bases unmatched to any gene: 0. This CDR3 region has 11 residues. The germline CDR1 and CDR2 sequences are GTSNPN and SVGIG (reference sequence). CDR3 sequence: CAWRGGETQYF. The CDR3 region has the DNA TGTGCCTGGAGGGGGGGGGAGACCCAGTACTTC.

This chain connects TRBV6-6 to TRBJ2-1; D remains ambiguous. Per the germline V gene, CDR1 is MNHNY and CDR2 is SVGAGI (reference sequence). The V gene lost 7 bases and the J gene lost 6 bases, with 7 bases spanning the gap. There are 11 residues in the CDR3. The CDR3 sequence is CASTRLNEQFF. CDR3 coding DNA: TGTGCCAGCACTAGGCTCAATGAGCAGTTCTTC.

This clone showed up just once. The chain links TRBV28 to TRBJ2-7; 9 bases agree with TRBD2. The germline CDR1 and CDR2 sequences are MDHEN and SYDVKM. There are 16 residues in the CDR3. The junction had 14 bases not matched to a gene; V was cut back by 5 bases and J by 6 bases. Here the CDR3 reads CASSLTGSREGSEQYF. CDR3 coding DNA: TGTGCCAGCAGTCTTACGGGATCGCGGGAGGGGTCCGAGCAGTACTTC.

CDR3: CASSVRQGTFSYNSPLHF. The CDR3 DNA reads TGTGCCAGCAGCGTCAGACAGGGGACTTTCTCCTATAATTCACCCCTCCACTTT. The J gene is TRBJ1-6, the V gene TRBV7-2, with 8 bases lining up with TRBD1. CDR3 size: 18 residues. The V gene end was trimmed by 5 bases and the J gene end by 0 bases; junction bases not matched to a gene: 9. Germline assignment: CDR1 SGHTA and CDR2 FQGNSA.

This clone was observed a few times. The chain is built from TRBV27 and TRBJ1-1; a possible D gene is TRBD1 (5 bases). Germline V gene sequence: CDR1 MNHEY, CDR2 SMNVEV (reference sequence). V lost 6 bases to trimming and J lost 4 bases, with 18 bases between them. The CDR3 extends over 15 amino acids. The DNA for the CDR3 is TGTGCCAGCAGAGCGAGCCGGACGGGGGGCACTGAAGCTTTCTTT. Protein sequence: CASRASRTGGTEAFF.

The table lists this clone with a few counts. The CDR3 spells CASSIGSSGGAETQYF. The CDR3 DNA follows: TGTGCCAGTAGTATAGGGTCTAGCGGGGGGGCCGAGACCCAGTACTTC. The V and J genes are TRBV19 and TRBJ2-5, with TRBD2 matching over 12 bases. Germline loops: CDR1 LNHDA, CDR2 SQIVND (reference sequence). Germline trimming cut 1 base from V and 5 bases from J; bases unmatched to any gene: 5. This CDR3 has 16 amino acids. Together with reference TRBV19 and TRBJ2-5, the CDR3 gives the full variable domain: DGGITQSPKYLFRKEGQNVTLSCEQNLNHDAMYWYRQDPGQGLRLIYYSQIVNDFQKGDIAEGYSVSREKKESFPLTVTSAQKNPTAFYLCASSIGSSGGAETQYFGPGTRLLVL.

This chain joins TRBV7-2 and TRBJ2-7; 7 bases align to TRBD1. The CDR3 runs 15 residues. V was pared by 3 bases and J by 1 base, with 6 bases of the junction left unmatched. The germline gives CDR1 SGHTA, CDR2 FQGNSA. In DNA, the CDR3 is TGTGCCAGCAGCTTTTCCAGGGGGATATCCTACGAGCAGTACTTC. It translates to CASSFSRGISYEQYF.

The CDR3 protein is CASSLYASSYNEQFF. CDR3 nucleotides: TGCGCCAGCAGCCTCTACGCTAGCTCCTACAATGAGCAGTTCTTC. The chain combines TRBV4-3 with TRBJ2-1; D unclear. V was cut by 4 bases and J by 0 bases, with 10 bases left in between. Germline CDR1 LGHNA, CDR2 YSLEER. CDR3 length equals 15 residues.

CDR3 sequence (DNA): TGCAGCGTTGATCTTCGGGGGGGCAATGAGCAGTTCTTC. It is translated as CSVDLRGGNEQFF. The chain has TRBV29-1 and TRBJ2-1, with 8 positions matching TRBD2. This CDR3 region has 13 residues. The germline CDR1 and CDR2 sequences are SQVTM and ANQGSEA. V lost 3 bases, J lost 6 bases, and 4 bases stayed unmatched.

The V gene is TRBV11-2, the J gene TRBJ2-1; D gene uncertain. Trimming took off 5 bases at V and 4 bases at J, with 9 bases between the two ends. The CDR3 runs to 13 residues. Germline V gene lookup returns CDR1 SGHAT and CDR2 FQNNGV. CDR3 sequence: CASSNVEYNEQFF. The CDR3 DNA reads TGTGCCAGCAGCAACGTGGAGTACAATGAGCAGTTCTTC.

This clone showed up just a few times. The CDR3 DNA follows: TGTGCCAGCAGTCAGGGAGGAACATCCGAGGCTGGCTACACCTTC. This encodes CASSQGGTSEAGYTF. The rearrangement joins TRBV27 to TRBJ1-2; D may be TRBD1 (5 bases). Trimming took off 5 bases at V and 7 bases at J, with 20 bases between the two ends. The CDR3 is 15 residues long. Looked up from germline, CDR1 is MNHEY and CDR2 is SMNVEV (reference sequence).

The rearrangement uses TRBV5-4 and TRBJ1-1; 7 bases align to TRBD1. The CDR3 has 14 residues. Trimming took 5 bases from V and 6 from J; bases not matched to a gene: 10. Looked up from germline, CDR1 is SGHNT and CDR2 is YYREEE (reference sequence). CDR3 in amino acids: CASSSEGARAEAFF. The DNA of the CDR3 is TGTGCCAGCAGTTCCGAGGGGGCGCGGGCTGAAGCTTTCTTT.

This chain connects TRBV19 to TRBJ2-3; TRBD1 matches 10 bases. CDR1 is LNHDA and CDR2 is SQIVND in the germline V gene (reference sequence). Trimming took 4 bases from V and 6 from J; bases not matched to a gene: 7. The length of the CDR3 is 15 residues. CDR3 in DNA: TGTGCCAGTAGTACGACAGGGGGCGCATTGGATACGCAGTATTTT. This sequence encodes CASSTTGGALDTQYF.

This chain uses TRBV6-6 with TRBJ2-5, with a tentative D call TRBD2 (7 bases). CDR3 size: 15 residues. Trimming stripped 7 bases from V and 2 bases from J, with 17 bases between. Germline CDR1 MNHNY, CDR2 SVGAGI (reference sequence). The CDR3 sequence is CASTSQGRGQETQYF. In DNA, the CDR3 is TGTGCCAGCACAAGCCAGGGGAGGGGTCAAGAGACCCAGTACTTC.

The J gene is TRBJ1-2, the V gene TRBV29-1; D is uncertain. CDR1 and CDR2 from the germline V gene are SQVTM and ANQGSEA. V lost 6 bases, J lost 4 bases, and 12 bases lay in between. This CDR3 is built from 12 residues. The CDR3 sequence is CSVRRQIYGYTF. In DNA, the CDR3 is TGCAGCGTCAGGAGGCAAATCTATGGCTACACCTTC.

On this clone: One end of the junction is discordant with germline, which a read error may explain. The genes are TRBV19 and TRBJ1-4; 10 bases map to TRBD1. There are 15 residues in the CDR3. CDR1 and CDR2 from the germline V gene are LNHDA and SQIVND (reference sequence). The CDR3 region has the DNA TGTGCCAGTAGAATAGCGGGACAGGGGAATGAAAAACTGTTTTTT. It codes for CASRIAGQGNEKLFF.

The chain is built from TRBV10-1 and TRBJ1-2; D not resolved. This CDR3 is built from 13 residues. Trimming cost V 3 bases and J 8 bases, with 13 bases left between them. The V gene's germline CDR1 is WNHNN and CDR2 SYGVQD (reference sequence). CDR3 amino acids: CASSDLTSGGYTF. The CDR3 region has the DNA TGCGCCAGCAGTGATCTGACTTCGGGGGGCTACACCTTC.